The clone carrying this TCR beta chain was observed many times. Its antigen is unknown. V lost 5 bases, J lost 0 bases, and 8 bases stayed unmatched. This CDR3 is built from 18 residues. CDR1 is SGHVS and CDR2 is FNYEAQ in the germline V gene. Researchers tagged individual cDNA molecules with unique molecular identifiers. TCRdb reanalysed the 5' RACE reads using MiXCR and keeps one entry per CDR3 protein. The data show more than 65,000 distinct CDR3 sequences, with 10% to 15% seen just once and around 4.3% held by the top ten. The data were taken from a study of early T cells in non-severe SARS-CoV-2 infection. As for the study in general: Sequencing input comprised bulk RNA from unsorted whole blood; chain pairing was not available. Study results and caveats: Lookups in VDJdb leaned toward anti-spike CD8 responses and missed private and CD4 specificities.

The source material was whole blood. This TCR derives from an adult who was a healthcare worker with PCR-confirmed SARS-CoV-2 infection or an uninfected control (not recorded which). V gene TRBV7-6 combines with J gene TRBJ2-2, with 11 bases fitting TRBD2. In DNA, the CDR3 is TGTGCCAGCAGCCCAAGACTAGCGGGGATCGCGAACACCGGGGAGCTGTTTTTT. Translating it yields CASSPRLAGIANTGELFF. Combining the CDR3 with reference TRBV7-6 and TRBJ2-2 gives the whole variable domain GAGVSQSPRYKVTKRGQDVALRCDPISGHVSLYWYRQALGQGPEFLTYFNYEAQQDKSGLPNDRFSAERPEGSISTLTIQRTEQRDSAMYRCASSPRLAGIANTGELFFGEGSRLTVL.